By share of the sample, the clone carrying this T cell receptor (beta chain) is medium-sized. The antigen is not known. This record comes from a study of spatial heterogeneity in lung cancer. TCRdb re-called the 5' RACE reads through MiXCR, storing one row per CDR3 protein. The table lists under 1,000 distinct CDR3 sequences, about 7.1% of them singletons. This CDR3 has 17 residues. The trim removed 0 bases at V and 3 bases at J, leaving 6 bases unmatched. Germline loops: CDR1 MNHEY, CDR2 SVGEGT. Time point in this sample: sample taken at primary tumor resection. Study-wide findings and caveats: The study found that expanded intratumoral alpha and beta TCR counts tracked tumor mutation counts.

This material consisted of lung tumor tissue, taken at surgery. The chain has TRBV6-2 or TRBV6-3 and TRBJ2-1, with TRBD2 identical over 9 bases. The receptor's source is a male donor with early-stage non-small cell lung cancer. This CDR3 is CASSYSPPSGIYNEQFF. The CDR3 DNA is TGTGCCAGCAGTTACTCCCCACCTAGCGGGATCTACAATGAGCAGTTCTTC.